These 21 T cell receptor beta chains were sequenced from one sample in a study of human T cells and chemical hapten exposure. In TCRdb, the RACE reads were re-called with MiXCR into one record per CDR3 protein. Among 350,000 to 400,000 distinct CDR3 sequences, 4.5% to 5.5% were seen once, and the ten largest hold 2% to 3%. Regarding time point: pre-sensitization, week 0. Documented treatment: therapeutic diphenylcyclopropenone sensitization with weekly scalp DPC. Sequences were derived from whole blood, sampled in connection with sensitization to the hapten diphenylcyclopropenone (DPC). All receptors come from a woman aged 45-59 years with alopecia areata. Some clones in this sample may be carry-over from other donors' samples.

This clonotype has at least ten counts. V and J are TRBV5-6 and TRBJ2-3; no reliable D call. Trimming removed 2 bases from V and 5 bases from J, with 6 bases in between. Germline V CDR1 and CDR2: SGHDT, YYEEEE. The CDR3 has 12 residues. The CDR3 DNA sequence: TGTGCCAGCAGCTTTAGGGTAGATACGCAGTATTTT. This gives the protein CASSFRVDTQYF. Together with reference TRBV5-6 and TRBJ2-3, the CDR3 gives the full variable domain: DAGVTQSPTHLIKTRGQQVTLRCSPKSGHDTVSWYQQALGQGPQFIFQYYEEEERQRGNFPDRFSGHQFPNYSSELNVNALLLGDSALYLCASSFRVDTQYFGPGTRLTVL.

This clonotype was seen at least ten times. Here the CDR3 reads CARTDSYEQYF. The CDR3 region has the DNA TGTGCCAGAACAGACTCCTACGAGCAGTACTTC. The rearrangement links TRBV25-1 to TRBJ2-7; the D is unclear. Trimming left V 9 bases short and J 0 bases short, with 6 bases between. This CDR3 has 11 residues. CDR1 MGHDK and CDR2 SYGVNS come from the germline V gene.

This chain's CDR3 is CAWSSLDNEQFF. As DNA, the CDR3 is TGTGCCTGGAGTTCCCTCGACAATGAGCAGTTCTTC. The J gene is TRBJ2-1, the V gene TRBV30, with D uncertain. The V and J ends lost 2 bases and 5 bases respectively, with 7 bases between them. Germline V gene data show CDR1 as GTSNPN and CDR2 as SVGIG (reference sequence). The CDR3 runs 12 residues.

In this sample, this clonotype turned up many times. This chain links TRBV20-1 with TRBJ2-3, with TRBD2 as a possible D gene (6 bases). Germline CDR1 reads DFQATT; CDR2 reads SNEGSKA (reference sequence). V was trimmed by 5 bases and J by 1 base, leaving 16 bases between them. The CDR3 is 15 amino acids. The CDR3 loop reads CSALRGDSGTDTQYF. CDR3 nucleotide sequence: TGCAGTGCTCTCCGCGGGGATAGCGGCACAGATACGCAGTATTTT.

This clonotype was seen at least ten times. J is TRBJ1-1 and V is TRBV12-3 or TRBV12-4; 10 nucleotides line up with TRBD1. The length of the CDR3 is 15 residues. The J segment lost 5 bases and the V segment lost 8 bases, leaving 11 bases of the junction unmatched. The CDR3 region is CASDKPGQGYTEAFF. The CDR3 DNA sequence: TGTGCCAGCGATAAACCGGGACAGGGGTATACTGAAGCTTTCTTT.

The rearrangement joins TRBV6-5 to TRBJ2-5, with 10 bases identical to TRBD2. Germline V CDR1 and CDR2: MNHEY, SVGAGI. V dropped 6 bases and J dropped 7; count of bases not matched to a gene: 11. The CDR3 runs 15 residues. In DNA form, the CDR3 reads TGTGCCAGCAGCCCCAGGACTAGCGGCCTTGGGACCCAGTACTTC. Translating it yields CASSPRTSGLGTQYF.

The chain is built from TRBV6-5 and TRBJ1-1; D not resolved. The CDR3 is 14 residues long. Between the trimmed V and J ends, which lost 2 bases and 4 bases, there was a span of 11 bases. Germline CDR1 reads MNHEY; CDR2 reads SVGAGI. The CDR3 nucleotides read TGTGCCAGCAGTTACGGCGGGCGAGTCACTGAAGCTTTCTTT. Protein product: CASSYGGRVTEAFF.

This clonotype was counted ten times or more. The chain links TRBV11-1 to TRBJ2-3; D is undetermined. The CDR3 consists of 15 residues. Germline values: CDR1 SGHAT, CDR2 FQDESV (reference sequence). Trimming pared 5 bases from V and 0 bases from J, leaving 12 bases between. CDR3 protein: CASSEGKISTDTQYF. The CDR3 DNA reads TGTGCCAGCAGCGAAGGGAAAATTAGCACAGATACGCAGTATTTT.

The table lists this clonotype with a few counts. CDR3 sequence reads: CASSSPPRGRLHEQYF. In nucleotides, the CDR3 is TGTGCCAGCAGTTCACCTCCACGCGGGAGGTTGCACGAGCAGTACTTC. The chain carries TRBV28 and TRBJ2-7, with 8 nucleotides matching TRBD2. This CDR3 region has 16 residues. V was pared by 4 bases and J by 5 bases, with 13 bases of the junction left unmatched. CDR1 MDHEN and CDR2 SYDVKM come from the germline V gene. The full variable domain, rest sourced from reference TRBV28 and TRBJ2-7, is DVKVTQSSRYLVKRTGEKVFLECVQDMDHENMFWYRQDPGLGLRLIYFSYDVKMKEKGDIPEGYSVSREKKERFSLILESASTNQTSMYLCASSSPPRGRLHEQYFGPGTRLTVT.

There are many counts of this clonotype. CDR3 amino acids: CASSVTGYADTQYF. The CDR3, as DNA: TGTGCCAGCAGCGTAACGGGGTACGCAGATACGCAGTATTTT. The V and J genes are TRBV9 and TRBJ2-3; possibly TRBD2 for D (5 bases). The CDR3 runs 14 residues. Per the germline V gene, CDR1 is SGDLS and CDR2 is YYNGEE. Between the trimmed V and J ends, which lost 1 base and 4 bases, there was a span of 10 bases.

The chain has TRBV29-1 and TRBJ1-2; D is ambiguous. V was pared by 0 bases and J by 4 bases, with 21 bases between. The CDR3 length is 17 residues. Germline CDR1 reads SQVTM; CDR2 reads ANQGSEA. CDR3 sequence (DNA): TGCAGCGTTGAAGATCACGAGGACGGTACCCTCCCCTATGGCTACACCTTC. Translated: CSVEDHEDGTLPYGYTF.

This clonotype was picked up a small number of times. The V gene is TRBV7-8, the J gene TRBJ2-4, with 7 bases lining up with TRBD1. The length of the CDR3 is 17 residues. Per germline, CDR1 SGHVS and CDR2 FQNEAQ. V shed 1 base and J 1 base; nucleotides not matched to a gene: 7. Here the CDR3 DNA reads TGTGCCAGCAGCTTAGACAGGGGAATTGAGGCCAAAAACATTCAGTACTTC. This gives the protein CASSLDRGIEAKNIQYF.

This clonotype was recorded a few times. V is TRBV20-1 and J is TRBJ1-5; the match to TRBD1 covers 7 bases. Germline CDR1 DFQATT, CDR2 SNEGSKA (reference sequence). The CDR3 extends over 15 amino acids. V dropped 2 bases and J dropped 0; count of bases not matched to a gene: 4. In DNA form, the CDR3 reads TGCAGTGCTAGAATAGGGGGCAATAGCAATCAGCCCCAGCATTTT. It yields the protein CSARIGGNSNQPQHF.

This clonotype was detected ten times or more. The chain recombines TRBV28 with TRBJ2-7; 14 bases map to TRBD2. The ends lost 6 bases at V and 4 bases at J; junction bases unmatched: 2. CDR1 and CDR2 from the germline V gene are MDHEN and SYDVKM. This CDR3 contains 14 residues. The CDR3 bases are TGTGCCAGCAGCGGGACTAGCGGGAGTTACGAGCAGTACTTC. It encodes CASSGTSGSYEQYF.

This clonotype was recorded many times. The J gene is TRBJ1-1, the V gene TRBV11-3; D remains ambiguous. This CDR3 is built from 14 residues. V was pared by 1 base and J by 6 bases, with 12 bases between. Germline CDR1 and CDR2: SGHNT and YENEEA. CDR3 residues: CASSLGISGAEAFF. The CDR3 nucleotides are TGTGCCAGCAGCTTAGGTATTTCCGGGGCTGAAGCTTTCTTT.

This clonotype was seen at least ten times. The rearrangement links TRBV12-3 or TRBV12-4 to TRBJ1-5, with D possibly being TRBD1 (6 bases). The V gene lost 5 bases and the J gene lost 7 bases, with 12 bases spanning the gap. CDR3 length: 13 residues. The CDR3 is CASSRTEEQPQHF. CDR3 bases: TGTGCCAGCAGTCGGACAGAGGAACAGCCCCAGCATTTT.

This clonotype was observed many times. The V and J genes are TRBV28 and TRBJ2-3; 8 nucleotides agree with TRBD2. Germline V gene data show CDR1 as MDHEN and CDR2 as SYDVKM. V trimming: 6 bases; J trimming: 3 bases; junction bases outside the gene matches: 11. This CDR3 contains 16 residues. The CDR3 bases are TGTGCCAGCAGGGTACTAGCGGAGGGTGGAACAGATACGCAGTATTTT. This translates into CASRVLAEGGTDTQYF.

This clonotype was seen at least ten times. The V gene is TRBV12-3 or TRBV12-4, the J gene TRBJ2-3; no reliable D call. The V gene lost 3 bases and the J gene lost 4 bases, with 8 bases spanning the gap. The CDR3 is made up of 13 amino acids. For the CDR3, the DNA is TGTGCCAGCAGTTTGTACAGCTCAGATACGCAGTATTTT. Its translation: CASSLYSSDTQYF.

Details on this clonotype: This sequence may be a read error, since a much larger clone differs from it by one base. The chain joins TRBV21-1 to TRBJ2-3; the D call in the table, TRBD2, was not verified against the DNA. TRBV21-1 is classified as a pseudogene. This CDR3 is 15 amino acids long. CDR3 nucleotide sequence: TGTCCCAGCAGCACTAGCGGGAGAGGGGCAGATACGCAGTATTTT. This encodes CPSSTSGRGADTQYF.

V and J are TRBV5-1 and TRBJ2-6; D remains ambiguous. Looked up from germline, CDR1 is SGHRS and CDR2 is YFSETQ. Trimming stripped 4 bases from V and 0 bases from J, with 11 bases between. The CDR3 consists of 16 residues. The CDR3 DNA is TGCGCCAGCAGCCCGGCGACGGACTCTGGGGCCAACGTCCTGACTTTC. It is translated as CASSPATDSGANVLTF.

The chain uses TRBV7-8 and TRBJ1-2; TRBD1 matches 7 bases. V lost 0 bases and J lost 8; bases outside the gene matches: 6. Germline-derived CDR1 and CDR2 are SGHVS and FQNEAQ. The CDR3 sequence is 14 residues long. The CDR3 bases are TGTGCCAGCAGCTTAGCGGGGGCAGGGGGAGGCTACACCTTC. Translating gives CASSLAGAGGGYTF. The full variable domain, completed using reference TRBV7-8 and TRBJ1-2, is GAGVSQSPRYKVAKRGQDVALRCDPISGHVSLFWYQQALGQGPEFLTYFQNEAQLDKSGLPSDRFFAERPEGSVSTLKIQRTQQEDSAVYLCASSLAGAGGGYTFGSGTRLTVV.